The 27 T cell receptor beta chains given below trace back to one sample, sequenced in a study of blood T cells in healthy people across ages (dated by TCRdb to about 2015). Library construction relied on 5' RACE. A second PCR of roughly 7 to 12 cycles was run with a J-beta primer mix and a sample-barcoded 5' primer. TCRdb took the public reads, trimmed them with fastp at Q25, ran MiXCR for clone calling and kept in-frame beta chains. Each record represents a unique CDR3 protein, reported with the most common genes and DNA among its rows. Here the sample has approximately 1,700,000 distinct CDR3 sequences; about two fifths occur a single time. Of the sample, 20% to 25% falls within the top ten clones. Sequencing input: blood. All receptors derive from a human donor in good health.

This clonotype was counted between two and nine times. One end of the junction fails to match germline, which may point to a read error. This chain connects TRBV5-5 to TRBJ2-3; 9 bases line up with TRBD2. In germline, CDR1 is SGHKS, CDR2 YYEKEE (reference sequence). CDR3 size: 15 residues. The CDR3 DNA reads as TGTGCCAGCAGCTTTCTAGCGGGGACCACAGATACGCGGTATTTT. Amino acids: CASSFLAGTTDTRYF.

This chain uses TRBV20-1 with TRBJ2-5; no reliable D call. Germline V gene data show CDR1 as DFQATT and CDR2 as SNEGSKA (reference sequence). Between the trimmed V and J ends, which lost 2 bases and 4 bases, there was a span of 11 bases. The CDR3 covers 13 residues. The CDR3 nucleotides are TGCAGTGCTAGATCCGGGTTCAGAGAGACCCAGTACTTC. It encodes CSARSGFRETQYF.

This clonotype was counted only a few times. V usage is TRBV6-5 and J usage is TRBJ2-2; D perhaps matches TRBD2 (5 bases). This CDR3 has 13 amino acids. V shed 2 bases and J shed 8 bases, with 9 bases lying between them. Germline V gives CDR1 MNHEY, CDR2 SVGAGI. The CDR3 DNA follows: TGTGCCAGCAGTTACGGTCTAGCAGGGGAGCTGTTTTTT. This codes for CASSYGLAGELFF.

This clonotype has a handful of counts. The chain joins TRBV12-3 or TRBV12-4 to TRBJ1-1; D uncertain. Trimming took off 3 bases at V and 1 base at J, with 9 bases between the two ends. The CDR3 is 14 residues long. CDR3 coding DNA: TGTGCCAGCAGTTTGGGGTGGGAGAACACTGAAGCTTTCTTT. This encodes CASSLGWENTEAFF.

The CDR3 nucleotides read TGCGCCAGCAGCCAGGTCCTCAGGGGGACTGAAGCTTTCTTT. Its protein product is CASSQVLRGTEAFF. The chain is built from TRBV4-3 and TRBJ1-1, with 7 bases that match TRBD1. Looked up from germline, CDR1 is LGHNA and CDR2 is YSLEER. The trim removed 3 bases at V and 5 bases at J, leaving 6 bases unmatched. The CDR3 runs 14 residues.

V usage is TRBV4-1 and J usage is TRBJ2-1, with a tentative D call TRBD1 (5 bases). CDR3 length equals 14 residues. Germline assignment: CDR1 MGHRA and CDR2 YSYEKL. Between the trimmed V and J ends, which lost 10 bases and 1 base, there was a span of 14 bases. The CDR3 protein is CATAEAGSYNEQFF. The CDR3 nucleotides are TGCGCCACGGCAGAGGCAGGGTCCTACAATGAGCAGTTCTTC.

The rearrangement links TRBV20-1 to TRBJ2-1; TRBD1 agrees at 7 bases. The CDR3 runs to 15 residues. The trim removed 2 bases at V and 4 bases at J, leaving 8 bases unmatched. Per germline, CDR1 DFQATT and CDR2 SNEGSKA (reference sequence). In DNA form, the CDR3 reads TGCAGTGCTAGACTCCGGGACAGAATATACAATGAGCAGTTCTTC. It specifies CSARLRDRIYNEQFF.

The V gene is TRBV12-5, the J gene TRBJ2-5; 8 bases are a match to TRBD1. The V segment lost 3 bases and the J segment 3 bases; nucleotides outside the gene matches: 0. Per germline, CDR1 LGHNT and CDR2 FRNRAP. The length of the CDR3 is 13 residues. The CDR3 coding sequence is TGTGCTAGTGGTTTACAGGGGGAAGAGACCCAGTACTTC. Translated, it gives CASGLQGEETQYF.

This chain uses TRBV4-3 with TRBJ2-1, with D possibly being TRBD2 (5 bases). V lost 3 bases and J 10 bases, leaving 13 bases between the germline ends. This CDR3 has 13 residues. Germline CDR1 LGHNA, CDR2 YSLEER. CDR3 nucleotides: TGCGCCAGCAGCCAGGGCAGTGACTACGAGCAGTTCTTC. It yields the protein CASSQGSDYEQFF.

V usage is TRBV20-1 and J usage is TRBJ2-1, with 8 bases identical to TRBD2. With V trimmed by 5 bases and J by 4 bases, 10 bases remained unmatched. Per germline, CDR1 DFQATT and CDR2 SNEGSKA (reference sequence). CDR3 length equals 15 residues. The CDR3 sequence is CSAELADLPYNEQFF. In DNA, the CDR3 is TGCAGTGCTGAACTAGCGGATCTCCCTTACAATGAGCAGTTCTTC.

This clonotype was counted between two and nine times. CDR3 region: CASTYSGTDTQYF. The CDR3 DNA follows: TGTGCCAGCACCTACAGCGGAACAGATACGCAGTATTTT. J is TRBJ2-3 and V is TRBV6-5, with a tentative D call TRBD2 (5 bases). Trimming left V 7 bases short and J 3 bases short, with 11 bases between. Germline CDR1 reads MNHEY; CDR2 reads SVGAGI. The CDR3 runs to 13 residues.

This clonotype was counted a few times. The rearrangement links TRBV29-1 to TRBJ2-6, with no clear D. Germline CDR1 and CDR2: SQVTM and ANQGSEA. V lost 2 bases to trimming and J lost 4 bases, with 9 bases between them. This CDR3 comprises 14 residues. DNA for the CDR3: TGCAGCGTTGAACCTGGTAGCGGGGCCAACGTCCTGACTTTC. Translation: CSVEPGSGANVLTF. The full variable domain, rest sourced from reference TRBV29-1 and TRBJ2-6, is SAVISQKPSRDICQRGTSLTIQCQVDSQVTMMFWYRQQPGQSLTLIATANQGSEATYESGFVIDKFPISRPNLTFSTLTVSNMSPEDSSIYLCSVEPGSGANVLTFGAGSRLTVL.

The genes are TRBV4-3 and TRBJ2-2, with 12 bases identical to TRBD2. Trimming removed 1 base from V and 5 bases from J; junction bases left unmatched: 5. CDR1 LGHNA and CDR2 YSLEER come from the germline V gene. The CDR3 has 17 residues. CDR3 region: CASSQGLAGGPTGELFF. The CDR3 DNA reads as TGCGCCAGCAGCCAAGGGCTAGCGGGGGGGCCGACCGGGGAGCTGTTTTTT.

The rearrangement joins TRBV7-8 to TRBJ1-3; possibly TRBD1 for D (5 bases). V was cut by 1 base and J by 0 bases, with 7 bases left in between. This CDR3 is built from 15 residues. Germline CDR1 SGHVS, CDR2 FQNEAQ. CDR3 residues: CASSLVRGSGNTIYF. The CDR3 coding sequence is TGTGCCAGCAGCTTAGTAAGGGGCTCTGGAAACACCATATATTTT.

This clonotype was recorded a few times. CDR3 loop: CASSPQDRRRYNEQYF. The CDR3 DNA is TGTGCCAGCAGCCCACAGGACAGAAGGAGGTACAATGAGCAGTACTTC. The rearrangement links TRBV7-9 to TRBJ2-1, with D perhaps TRBD1 (6 bases). The tail of the sequence fits TRBJ2-7 better, so the J call may be wrong. CDR3 size: 16 residues. Germline V gene data show CDR1 as SEHNR and CDR2 as FQNEAQ (reference sequence).

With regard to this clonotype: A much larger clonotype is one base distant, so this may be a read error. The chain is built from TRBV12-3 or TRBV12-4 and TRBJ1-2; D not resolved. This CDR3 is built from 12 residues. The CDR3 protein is CASSFPGYDYTF. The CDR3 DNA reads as TGTGCCAGCAGTTTTCCGGGCTATGACTACACCTTC.

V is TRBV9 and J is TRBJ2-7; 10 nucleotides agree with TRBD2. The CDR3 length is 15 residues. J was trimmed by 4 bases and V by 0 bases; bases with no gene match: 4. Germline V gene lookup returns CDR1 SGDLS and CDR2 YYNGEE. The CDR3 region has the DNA TGTGCCAGCAGCGTAGATGTAGCGGGGGGTTACGAGCAGTACTTC. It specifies CASSVDVAGGYEQYF.

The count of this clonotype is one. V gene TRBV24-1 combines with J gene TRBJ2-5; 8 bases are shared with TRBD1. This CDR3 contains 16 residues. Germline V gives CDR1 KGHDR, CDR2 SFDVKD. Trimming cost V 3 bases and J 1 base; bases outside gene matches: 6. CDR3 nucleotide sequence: TGTGCCACCAGTGATCCCCGACAGGGGTCCCAAGAGACCCAGTACTTC. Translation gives CATSDPRQGSQETQYF.

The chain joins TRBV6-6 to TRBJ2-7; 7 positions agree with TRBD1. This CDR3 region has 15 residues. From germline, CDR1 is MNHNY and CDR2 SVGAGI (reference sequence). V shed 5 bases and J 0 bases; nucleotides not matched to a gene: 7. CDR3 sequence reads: CASSDATGISYEQYF. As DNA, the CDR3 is TGTGCCAGCAGTGACGCGACAGGGATCTCCTACGAGCAGTACTTC.

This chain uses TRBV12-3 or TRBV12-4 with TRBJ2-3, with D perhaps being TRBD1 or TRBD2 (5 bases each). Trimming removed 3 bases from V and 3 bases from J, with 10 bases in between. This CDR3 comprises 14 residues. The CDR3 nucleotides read TGTGCCAGCAGTTTCCACGGGGCAACAGATACGCAGTATTTT. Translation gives CASSFHGATDTQYF.

The CDR3 sequence: CASNRAGQYEQYF. The CDR3 DNA sequence: TGTGCCAGCAACCGAGCGGGGCAGTACGAGCAGTACTTC. The chain joins TRBV6-5 to TRBJ2-7; TRBD2 matches at 7 bases. Per the germline V gene, CDR1 is MNHEY and CDR2 is SVGAGI. This CDR3 has 13 amino acids. The junction had 7 bases not matched to a gene; V was cut back by 7 bases and J by 4 bases.

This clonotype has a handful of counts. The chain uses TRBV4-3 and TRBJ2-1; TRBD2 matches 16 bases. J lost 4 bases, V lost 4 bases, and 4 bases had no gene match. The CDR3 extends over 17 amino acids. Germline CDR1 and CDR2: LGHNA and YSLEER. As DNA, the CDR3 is TGCGCCAGCAGCCCAGGGACTAGCGGGGGGGTATACAATGAGCAGTTCTTC. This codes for CASSPGTSGGVYNEQFF.

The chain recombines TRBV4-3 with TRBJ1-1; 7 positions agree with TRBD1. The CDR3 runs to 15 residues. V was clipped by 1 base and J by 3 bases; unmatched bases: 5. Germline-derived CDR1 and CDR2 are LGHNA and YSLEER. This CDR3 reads CASSQGTGRYTEAFF. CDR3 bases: TGCGCCAGCAGCCAAGGGACAGGACGTTACACTGAAGCTTTCTTT.

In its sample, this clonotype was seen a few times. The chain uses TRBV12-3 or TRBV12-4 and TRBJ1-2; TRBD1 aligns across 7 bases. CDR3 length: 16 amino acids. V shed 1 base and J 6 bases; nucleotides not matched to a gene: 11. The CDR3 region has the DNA TGTGCCAGCAGTTTAGACAGGGGAATGGCTTCGGATGGCTACACCTTC. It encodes CASSLDRGMASDGYTF.

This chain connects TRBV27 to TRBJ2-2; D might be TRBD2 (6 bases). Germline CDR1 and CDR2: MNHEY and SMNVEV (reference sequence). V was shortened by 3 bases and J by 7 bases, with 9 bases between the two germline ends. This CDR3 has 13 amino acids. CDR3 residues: CASSFRRDGELFF. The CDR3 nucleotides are TGTGCCAGCAGTTTTAGGAGGGACGGGGAGCTGTTTTTT.

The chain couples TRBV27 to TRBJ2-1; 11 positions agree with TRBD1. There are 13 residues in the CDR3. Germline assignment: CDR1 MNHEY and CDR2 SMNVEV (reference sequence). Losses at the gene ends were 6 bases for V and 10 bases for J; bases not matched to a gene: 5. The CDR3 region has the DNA TGTGCCAGCAGCTTGGACAGGGGGCAGGAGCAGTTCTTC. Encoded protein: CASSLDRGQEQFF.

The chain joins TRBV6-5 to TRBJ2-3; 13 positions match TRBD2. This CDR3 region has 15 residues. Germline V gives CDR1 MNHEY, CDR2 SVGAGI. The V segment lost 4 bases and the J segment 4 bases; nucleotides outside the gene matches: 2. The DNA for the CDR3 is TGTGCCAGCAGTTTTGGACTAGCGGGGGCAGATACGCAGTATTTT. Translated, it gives CASSFGLAGADTQYF.